Detailed here is one T cell receptor (beta chain). The antigen is undetermined. The same CDR3 arises from other DNA sequences in this sample as well. In the authors' methods: Out-of-frame sequences were removed, leaving about 2.2 million distinct TCRbeta sequences. TCRdb's copy holds only in-frame clones and misses some; the assay was immunoSEQ multiplex PCR. The V and J calls and the clone size are those of that table, but D and trimming were determined from the DNA. This table holds approximately 74,000 clones, about 70% found once. Trimming pared 2 bases from V and 5 bases from J, leaving 9 bases between. This CDR3 has 13 residues. The V gene's germline CDR1 is SGHDN and CDR2 FVKESK. The record originates from a study of memory CD4+ T cells and cytomegalovirus serostatus. The sort gate was single viable CD3+CD4+CD8-CD45RO+ cells for memory CD4+ T cells. Serostatus was set by detecting CMV pp150, pp28, p38, p52 IgG.

Whole-study results and caveats: Repertoires predicted CMV serostatus with median bootstrapped AUC of roughly 0.95.

This receptor was taken from an adult in good health and CMV-seropositive. Source material: memory CD4+ T cells from blood. The chain is built from TRBV14 and TRBJ1-1; D gene uncertain. The CDR3 DNA is TGTGCCAGCAGCCAAAGTAGTCGGACTGAAGCTTTCTTT. Its translation: CASSQSSRTEAFF.